The rows below give T cell receptor beta chains drawn from one sample of a study of T cell changes during pregnancy in multiple sclerosis. The assay was immunoSEQ multiplex PCR, and TCRdb's table has in-frame clones only and misses some. The sample consists of under 95,000 clones, roughly 95% of them appearing once. The specimen was peripheral blood, collected in the second trimester of pregnancy. All receptors derive from a female donor in good health, enrolled as a control in a pregnancy study. CDR3s include the opening cysteine and the closing phenylalanine or tryptophan.

CDR3 length	V gene	J gene	CDR3 protein
13	TRBV14	TRBJ1-1	CASSEYMNTEAFF
13	TRBV28	TRBJ2-3	CASTADRPDTQYF
13	TRBV5-1	TRBJ1-2	CASSFSGEDGYTF
15	TRBV4-3	TRBJ1-1	CASSQPGQASWEAFF
16	TRBV9	TRBJ2-7	CASSVAAGLGPYEQYF
16	TRBV5-6	TRBJ2-3	CASSRVSRGSTDTQYF
12	TRBV7-9	TRBJ1-1	CASSRTVPEAFF
18	TRBV7-9	TRBJ2-1	CASSDPLNGGMSYNEQFF
19	TRBV9	TRBJ2-5	CASSPGGLAGGEMWETQYF
13	TRBV10-2	TRBJ2-7	CASTGTGPGEQYF
11	TRBV7-2	TRBJ1-3	CAGASGNTIYF
11	TRBV29-1	TRBJ2-3	CSPRDLDTQYF
13	TRBV29-1	TRBJ2-5	CSVDRGGMETQYF
13	TRBV6-6	TRBJ2-2	CASSSTVTGELFF
15	TRBV4-3	TRBJ1-2	CASSQDRDRGFGYTF
13	TRBV7-9	TRBJ2-7	CASSLAQGIEQYF
15	TRBV9	TRBJ2-2	CASSGGQGGAGELFF
12	TRBV30	TRBJ2-7	CAWRPAGNEQYF
14	TRBV19	TRBJ2-1	CASSYRDTYNEQFF
15	TRBV21-1	TRBJ1-2	CASTKPPPQNYGYTF
15	TRBV19	TRBJ1-6	CASSIRVEGPSPLHF
15	TRBV6-1	TRBJ1-2	CASIRERGLNYGYTF
15	TRBV4-1	TRBJ1-1	CASSQPGTGNTEAFF
14	TRBV2	TRBJ1-5	CASSLGGSNQPQHF
12	TRBV6-4	TRBJ2-2	CAARDYTGELFF
19	TRBV5-5	TRBJ1-5	CASSLVDRALVSPNQPQHF
15	TRBV6-6	TRBJ1-1	CASSYPGQGHTEAFF
16	TRBV4-3	TRBJ1-1	CASSQAWTGRDTEAFF
13	TRBV7-2	TRBJ1-2	CASSLVQIYGYTF
13	TRBV7-9	TRBJ1-1	CASNPHGGTEAFF
15	TRBV2	TRBJ1-4	CASSELGRGNEKLFF
14	TRBV4-3	TRBJ1-1	CASSPGQGLTEAFF
15	TRBV6-1	TRBJ1-2	CASIVEDSGVNGYTF
16	TRBV10-3	TRBJ2-2	CAIGGLAGVKAGELFF
12	TRBV30	TRBJ1-1	CAWRRGWTEAFF
14	TRBV9	TRBJ1-1	CASSGGQAGTEAFF
14	TRBV5-1	TRBJ1-2	CASSLGDRTYGYTF
13	TRBV7-3	TRBJ2-1	CASSQLASGEQFF
14	TRBV13	TRBJ2-7	CASRTGQIGYEQYF
15	TRBV2	TRBJ1-2	CASSDEAGSIYGYTF
18	TRBV21-1	TRBJ1-2	CASSKEELNRGYLYGYTF
14	TRBV21-1	TRBJ1-1	CATPRGTANTEAFF
11	TRBV2	TRBJ2-7	CASSEQALQYF
13	TRBV2	TRBJ2-7	CASAGTGGTEQYF
16	TRBV9	TRBJ1-3	CASSPRQESSGNTIYF
14	TRBV9	TRBJ2-2	CASSGRGGAGELFF
16	TRBV18	TRBJ2-3	CASSPGLAGWTDTQYF
15	TRBV18	TRBJ1-5	CASSPRGPGNQPQHF
15	TRBV11-3	TRBJ2-1	CASSLGLAGGYEQFF
15	TRBV6-6	TRBJ1-5	CASSPGQGVNQPQHF